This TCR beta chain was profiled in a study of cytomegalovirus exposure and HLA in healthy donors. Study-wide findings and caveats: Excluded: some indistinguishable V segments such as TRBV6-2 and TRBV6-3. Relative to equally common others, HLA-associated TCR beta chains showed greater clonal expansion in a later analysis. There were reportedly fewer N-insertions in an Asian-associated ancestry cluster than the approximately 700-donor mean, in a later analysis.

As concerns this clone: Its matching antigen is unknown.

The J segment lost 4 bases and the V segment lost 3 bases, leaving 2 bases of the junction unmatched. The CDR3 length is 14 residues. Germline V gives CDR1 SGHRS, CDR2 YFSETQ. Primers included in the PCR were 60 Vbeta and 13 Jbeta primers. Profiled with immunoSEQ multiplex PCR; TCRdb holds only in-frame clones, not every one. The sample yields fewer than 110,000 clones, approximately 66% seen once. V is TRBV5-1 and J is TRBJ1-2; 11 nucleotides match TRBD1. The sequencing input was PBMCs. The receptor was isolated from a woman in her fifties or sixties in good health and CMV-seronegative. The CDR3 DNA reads TGCGCCAGCAGCTCCGGGACAGGGGGCTATGGCTACACCTTC. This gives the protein CASSSGTGGYGYTF.